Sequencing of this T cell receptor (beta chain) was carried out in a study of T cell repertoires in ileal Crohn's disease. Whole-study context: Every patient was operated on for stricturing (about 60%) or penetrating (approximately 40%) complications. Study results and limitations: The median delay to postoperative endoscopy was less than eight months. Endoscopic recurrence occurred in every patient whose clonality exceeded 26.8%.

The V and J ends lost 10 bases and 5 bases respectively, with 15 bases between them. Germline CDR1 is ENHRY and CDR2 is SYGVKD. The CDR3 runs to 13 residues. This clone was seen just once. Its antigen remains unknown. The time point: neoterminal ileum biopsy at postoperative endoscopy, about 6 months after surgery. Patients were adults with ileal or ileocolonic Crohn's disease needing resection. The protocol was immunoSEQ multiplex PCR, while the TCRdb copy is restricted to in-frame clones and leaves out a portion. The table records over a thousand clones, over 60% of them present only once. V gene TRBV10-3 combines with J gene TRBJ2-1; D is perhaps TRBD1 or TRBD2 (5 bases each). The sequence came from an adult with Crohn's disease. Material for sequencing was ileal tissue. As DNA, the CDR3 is TGTGCCACCCCGGGACGGACCAACAATGAGCAGTTCTTC. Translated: CATPGRTNNEQFF.